Listed below are T cell receptor beta chains from one sample, sequenced in a study of OX40 agonist ivuxolimab in advanced cancers. The method was immunoSEQ multiplex PCR; TCRdb's version includes in-frame clones alone and lacks a portion of them. The sample lists approximately 84,000 clones, about 86% occurring once. This material consisted of CD4+ or CD8+ T cells sorted from blood, taken in a trial of the OX40 agonist ivuxolimab. These receptors all stem from an adult with an advanced solid tumor such as melanoma, head and neck, liver or kidney cancer. Both conserved end residues are part of each CDR3. D genes are given only for firm matches. Rows may omit the clone size; those that give it use once, few, many or a size class.

>TRBD1|TRBJ2-1|few|TRBV6-1
TGTGCCAGCAGTGACTGGACAGGGGGCAGGGGGTTATACAATGAGCAGTTCTTC
CASSDWTGGRGLYNEQFF
>.|TRBJ2-1|.|TRBV19
TGTGCCAGCACCGGGATCCCGTACAATGAGCAGTTCTTC
CASTGIPYNEQFF
>.|TRBJ2-7|.|TRBV12-5
TGTGCTAGTGGGTCCCCCCCGGGGTACGAGCAGTACTTC
CASGSPPGYEQYF
>.|TRBJ1-1|.|TRBV7-2
TGTGCCAGCAGCTTAGCGGGGGGTCTGAACACTGAAGCTTTCTTT
CASSLAGGLNTEAFF
>.|TRBJ1-2|.|TRBV6-5
TGTGCCAGCAGTGAACCAGCTAACTATGGCTACACCTTC
CASSEPANYGYTF
>TRBD1|TRBJ2-7|large|TRBV5-1
TGCGCCAGCAAGCCCATGGGACAGGGTTCCTACGAGCAGTACTTC
CASKPMGQGSYEQYF
>TRBD1|TRBJ2-6|.|TRBV5-5
TGTGCCAGCAGCTTCGGGCAGGGGGCGTTTGGGGCCAACGTCCTGACTTTC
CASSFGQGAFGANVLTF
>.|TRBJ2-2|.|TRBV5-3
TGTGCCAAAAGCTTGCACTGTTTGAAACGCAGAAGCGGGGAGCTGTTTTTT
CAKSLHCLKRRSGELFF
>.|TRBJ1-4|.|TRBV19
TGTGCCAGTAGGACAGGCCCTGCAACTAATGAAAAACTGTTTTTT
CASRTGPATNEKLFF
>.|TRBJ1-1|.|TRBV19
TGTGCCAGTAGTCTAGGGACCGAGAACACTGAAGCTTTCTTT
CASSLGTENTEAFF
>TRBD2|TRBJ2-1|.|TRBV5-6
TGTGCCAGCAGCTTCCGACTAGCGGCATACAATGAGCAGTTCTTC
CASSFRLAAYNEQFF